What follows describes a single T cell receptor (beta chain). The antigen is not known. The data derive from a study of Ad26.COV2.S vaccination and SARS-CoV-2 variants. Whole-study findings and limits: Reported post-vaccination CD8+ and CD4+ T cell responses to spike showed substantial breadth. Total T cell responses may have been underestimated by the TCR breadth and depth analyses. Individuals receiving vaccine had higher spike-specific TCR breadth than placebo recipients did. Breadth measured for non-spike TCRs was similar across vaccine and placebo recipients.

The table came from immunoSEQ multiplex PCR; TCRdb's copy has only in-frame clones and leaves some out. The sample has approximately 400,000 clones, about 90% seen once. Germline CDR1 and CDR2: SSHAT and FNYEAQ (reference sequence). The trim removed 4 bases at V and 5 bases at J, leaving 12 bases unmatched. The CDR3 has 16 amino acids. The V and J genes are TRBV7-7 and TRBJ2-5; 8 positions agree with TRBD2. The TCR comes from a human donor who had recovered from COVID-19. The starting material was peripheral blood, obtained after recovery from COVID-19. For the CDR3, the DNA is TGTGCCAGCAGCTCCTCAACCGGGGGGGACCGGGAGACCCAGTACTTC. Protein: CASSSSTGGDRETQYF.